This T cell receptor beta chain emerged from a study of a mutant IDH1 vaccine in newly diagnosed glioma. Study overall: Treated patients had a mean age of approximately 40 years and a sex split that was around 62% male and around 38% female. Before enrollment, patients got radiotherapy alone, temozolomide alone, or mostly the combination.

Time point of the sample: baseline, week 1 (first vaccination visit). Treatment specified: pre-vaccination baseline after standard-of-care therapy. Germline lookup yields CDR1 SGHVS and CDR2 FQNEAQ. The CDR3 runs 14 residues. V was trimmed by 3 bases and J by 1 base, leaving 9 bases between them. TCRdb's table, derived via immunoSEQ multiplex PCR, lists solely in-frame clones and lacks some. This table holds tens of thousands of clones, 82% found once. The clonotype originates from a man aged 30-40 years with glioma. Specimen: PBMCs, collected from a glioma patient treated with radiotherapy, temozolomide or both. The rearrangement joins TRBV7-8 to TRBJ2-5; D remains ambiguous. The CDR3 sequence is CASSLPSFQETQYF. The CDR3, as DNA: TGTGCCAGCAGCTTGCCCTCCTTCCAAGAGACCCAGTACTTC.